A selection of T cell receptor beta chains follows, all from one sample in a study of PD-L1 blockade in urothelial cancer. TCRdb's table, derived via immunoSEQ multiplex PCR, lists solely in-frame clones and lacks some. The table shows 85,000 to 130,000 clones, with about 90% occurring only once. The specimen was PBMCs, collected around atezolizumab (anti-PD-L1) treatment. The source is a woman of 80 years or more with urothelial cancer. Each CDR3 is given with its conserved first and last residue. D genes are given only for firm matches. Clone size is shown for a subset of rows, as once, few, many or a class of expanded clone.

>.|TRBV7-9|TRBD1|TRBJ1-2
CASSLLRTGEDGYTF
TGTGCCAGCAGCCTCCTTAGGACAGGGGAAGATGGCTACACCTTC
>.|TRBV9|.|TRBJ2-7
CASSAKGQYEQYF
TGTGCCAGCAGCGCTAAAGGACAGTACGAGCAGTACTTC
>.|TRBV9|TRBD2|TRBJ2-7
CASSARLAGNEQYF
TGTGCCAGCAGCGCCCGACTAGCGGGAAACGAGCAGTACTTC
>once|TRBV19|.|TRBJ1-4
CASSQSDRKWNEKLFF
TGTGCCAGTAGTCAGTCGGACAGAAAGTGGAATGAAAAACTGTTTTTT
>once|TRBV5-4|TRBD1|TRBJ1-2
CASSSGQGAYGYTF
TGTGCCAGCAGCTCGGGACAGGGGGCCTATGGCTACACCTTC
>.|TRBV18|.|TRBJ2-7
CASSPGKNEQYF
TGTGCCAGCTCACCGGGCAAAAACGAGCAGTACTTC
>.|TRBV28|.|TRBJ1-4
CASSLSPGANEKLFF
TGTGCCAGCAGTTTGTCCCCAGGGGCTAATGAAAAACTGTTTTTT
>.|TRBV28|.|TRBJ1-5
CASSLYGGNSNQPQHF
TGTGCCAGCAGTTTATACGGCGGAAATAGCAATCAGCCCCAGCATTTT
>.|TRBV21-1|.|TRBJ2-7
CASSKRGIEQYF
TGTGCCAGCAGCAAACGGGGAATCGAGCAGTACTTC
>.|TRBV5-1|.|TRBJ2-2
CASSSTENTGELFF
TGCGCCAGCAGCAGCACAGAGAACACCGGGGAGCTGTTTTTT
>.|TRBV5-6|TRBD1|TRBJ1-1
CASSPTDRAKPGAEAFF
TGTGCCAGCAGCCCTACCGACAGGGCTAAACCTGGGGCTGAAGCTTTCTTT
>.|TRBV5-4|TRBD1|TRBJ1-1
CASSLTGGAGTEAFF
TGTGCCAGCAGCTTAACAGGGGGCGCGGGAACTGAAGCTTTCTTT
>.|TRBV9|TRBD1|TRBJ2-3
CASSETGERDTQYF
TGTGCCAGCAGCGAAACAGGGGAGAGGGATACGCAGTATTTT
>.|TRBV7-2|TRBD1|TRBJ1-2
CASSLAGQGYTF
TGTGCCAGCAGCTTAGCGGGACAGGGCTACACCTTC
>.|TRBV6-1|TRBD2|TRBJ2-4
CARSEASGGGYRYF
TGTGCCCGAAGCGAGGCCAGCGGGGGGGGATACCGGTACTTC
>.|TRBV9|.|TRBJ2-1
CASSLGGLSYNEQFF
TGTGCCAGCAGCCTGGGGGGGCTCTCCTACAATGAGCAGTTCTTC
>.|TRBV28|.|TRBJ2-5
CASQTAQETQYF
TGTGCCAGCCAGACAGCACAAGAGACCCAGTACTTC
>.|TRBV18|.|TRBJ1-1
CASSPQNSMNTEAFF
TGTGCCAGCTCACCACAAAACAGCATGAACACTGAAGCTTTCTTT
>.|TRBV6-5|TRBD1|TRBJ1-1
CASKRGNRGLGEAFF
TGTGCCAGCAAAAGGGGGAACAGGGGGCTTGGTGAAGCTTTCTTT
>.|TRBV7-8|.|TRBJ1-5
CASSLEAADRYQPQHF
TGTGCCAGCAGCTTAGAGGCGGCAGACCGTTATCAGCCCCAGCATTTT
>.|TRBV7-2|TRBD2|TRBJ2-5
CASSLRSSLSGSGWETQYF
TGTGCCAGCAGCTTACGTTCGTCCCTTAGCGGGAGCGGATGGGAGACCCAGTACTTC
>.|TRBV6-5|.|TRBJ1-2
CASRLPGADGYTF
TGTGCCAGCAGACTACCTGGAGCAGATGGCTACACCTTC
>.|TRBV7-8|.|TRBJ1-1
CASSSARGTEAFF
TGTGCCAGCAGCTCCGCTCGGGGCACTGAAGCTTTCTTT
>.|TRBV5-1|.|TRBJ2-3
CASSPLGGVGTDTQYF
TGCGCCAGCAGCCCCTTAGGGGGGGTGGGCACAGATACGCAGTATTTT